One and the same sample provided the 25 T cell receptor beta chains below, sequenced in a study of T cells expressing NK-cell markers. TCRdb processed the 5' RACE reads again and assigns one entry to each CDR3 protein, with no DNA. The sample table includes roughly 350,000 distinct CDR3 sequences. Sequencing was performed on blood T cells: a sorted CD56 or NKG2C T cell subset, CD4+ or CD8+ T cells, or bulk PBMC T cells (not recorded which). The receptors were sampled from a man between 18 and 69 years old in good health.

The chain employs TRBV7-9 and TRBJ1-3. The CDR3 is made up of 11 amino acids. Germline V gives CDR1 SEHNR, CDR2 FQNEAQ (reference sequence). The CDR3 here is CASRLRNTIYF.

This chain links TRBV2 with TRBJ1-1; TCRdb's D gene call, TRBD1, goes unchecked for lack of DNA. Germline values: CDR1 SNHLY, CDR2 FYNNEI. The CDR3 spans 16 residues. The CDR3: CASSATGLGTNTEAFF.

CDR3: CATSIYLKWGEDTQYF. The V gene is TRBV15, the J gene TRBJ2-3. CDR1 is LNHNV and CDR2 is YYDKDF in the germline V gene (reference sequence). CDR3 length: 16 residues.

The chain is built from TRBV4-2 and TRBJ2-1; as DNA is missing, the TRBD1 call by TCRdb cannot be tested. This CDR3 region has 18 residues. Germline loops: CDR1 LGHNA, CDR2 YNFKEQ. This chain's CDR3 is CASSQRRTRGRIHGEQFF.

This sequence joins TRBV29-1 and TRBJ2-1; the TRBD1 assignment by TCRdb is unverifiable without DNA. There are 14 residues in the CDR3. The germline gives CDR1 SQVTM, CDR2 ANQGSEA. CDR3 protein: CSVESGAVGNEQFF.

J is TRBJ2-3 and V is TRBV11-2; TCRdb indicates TRBD1, and absent DNA this call remains unverified. Germline CDR1 and CDR2: SGHAT and FQNNGV. The CDR3 length is 15 residues. The CDR3 here is CASSLGSPATDTQYF.

This chain joins TRBV18 and TRBJ2-4; TCRdb's assignment of TRBD2 cannot be checked, as there is no DNA. Germline loops: CDR1 KGHSH, CDR2 LQKENI. This CDR3 has 15 residues. The CDR3 spells CASSPSAGAKNIQYF.

V and J are TRBV6-1 and TRBJ2-3; TCRdb indicates TRBD2, and absent DNA this call remains unverified. In germline, CDR1 is MNHNS, CDR2 SASEGT. The CDR3 consists of 12 residues. The CDR3 reads CASSEPPSRQYF.

The V call is TRBV28, the J call TRBJ1-5; lacking DNA, the TRBD1 call made by TCRdb goes unchecked. The V gene's germline CDR1 is MDHEN and CDR2 SYDVKM. The CDR3 has 13 residues. The CDR3 is CASRQGTYQPQHF. Combining the CDR3 with reference TRBV28 and TRBJ1-5 gives the whole variable domain DVKVTQSSRYLVKRTGEKVFLECVQDMDHENMFWYRQDPGLGLRLIYFSYDVKMKEKGDIPEGYSVSREKKERFSLILESASTNQTSMYLCASRQGTYQPQHFGDGTRLSIL.

The V and J genes are TRBV28 and TRBJ2-1; the TCRdb D gene call, TRBD1, has no DNA to confirm it. In germline, CDR1 is MDHEN, CDR2 SYDVKM. This CDR3 has 15 amino acids. This chain's CDR3 is CASSLGGGYYNEQFF.

The chain joins TRBV6-1 to TRBJ2-6; without DNA, the TCRdb call of TRBD2 cannot be checked. The CDR3 spans 14 residues. Germline CDR1 reads MNHNS; CDR2 reads SASEGT. CDR3 sequence: CASSRAWGANVLTF.

The chain is built from TRBV29-1 and TRBJ2-5; there is no DNA to check the TCRdb D call of TRBD1. Germline lookup yields CDR1 SQVTM and CDR2 ANQGSEA. The CDR3 contains 14 residues. The CDR3 loop is CSVGSRGLGETQYF. The full variable domain, rest sourced from reference TRBV29-1 and TRBJ2-5, is SAVISQKPSRDICQRGTSLTIQCQVDSQVTMMFWYRQQPGQSLTLIATANQGSEATYESGFVIDKFPISRPNLTFSTLTVSNMSPEDSSIYLCSVGSRGLGETQYFGPGTRLLVL.

This sequence joins TRBV20-1 and TRBJ2-3; TCRdb selects TRBD2, and the lack of DNA leaves this call unchecked. The CDR3 is 17 amino acids. Germline values: CDR1 DFQATT, CDR2 SNEGSKA (reference sequence). The CDR3 protein is CSARDPGLGGSTDTQYF.

This chain joins TRBV20-1 and TRBJ2-1; lacking DNA, the TRBD1 call made by TCRdb goes unchecked. This CDR3 is 15 amino acids long. Germline-derived CDR1 and CDR2 are DFQATT and SNEGSKA (reference sequence). This CDR3 reads CSASRRGGPYNEQFF.

This sequence joins TRBV20-1 and TRBJ2-1; TCRdb lists TRBD1, though no DNA is available to test this call. This CDR3 contains 13 residues. Germline V gives CDR1 DFQATT, CDR2 SNEGSKA (reference sequence). The CDR3 spells CSATKGGGDEQFF.

The chain links TRBV28 to TRBJ2-7; TCRdb proposes TRBD2, but this gene call is untestable without DNA. This CDR3 is built from 15 residues. In germline, CDR1 is MDHEN, CDR2 SYDVKM. The CDR3 loop is CASPPSGGNSYEQYF.

The chain carries TRBV20-1 and TRBJ1-5; TCRdb designates TRBD1, a call that cannot be tested without DNA. The CDR3 spans 15 residues. From germline, CDR1 is DFQATT and CDR2 SNEGSKA (reference sequence). CDR3 amino acids: CSARDQGRRNQPQHF.

The chain joins TRBV20-1 to TRBJ2-7; TCRdb indicates TRBD1, and absent DNA this call remains unverified. Germline V gene data show CDR1 as DFQATT and CDR2 as SNEGSKA (reference sequence). The length of the CDR3 is 13 residues. Here the CDR3 reads CSAAGTGVMEQYF.

The chain recombines TRBV28 with TRBJ1-5; TCRdb's assignment of TRBD1 cannot be checked, as there is no DNA. CDR1 is MDHEN and CDR2 is SYDVKM in the germline V gene. CDR3 size: 15 residues. CDR3 amino acids: CASNPLSGGHQPQHF.

V usage is TRBV4-1 and J usage is TRBJ2-1; the TCRdb D gene call, TRBD1, has no DNA to confirm it. Germline CDR1 is MGHRA and CDR2 is YSYEKL. The CDR3 is 15 residues long. The CDR3 is CASSPPGQGIYEQFF.

The chain joins TRBV29-1 to TRBJ2-1; TCRdb's assignment of TRBD1 cannot be checked, as there is no DNA. CDR1 and CDR2 (germline): SQVTM, ANQGSEA. This CDR3 has 13 amino acids. CDR3 protein: CSASISGQGEQFF.

The chain employs TRBV6-1 and TRBJ2-1; as DNA is missing, the TRBD2 call by TCRdb cannot be tested. Germline V gene data show CDR1 as MNHNS and CDR2 as SASEGT. The CDR3 has 20 residues. CDR3 in amino acids: CASSGPDGLAGISSYNEQFF.

The chain is built from TRBV28 and TRBJ2-7. Germline loops: CDR1 MDHEN, CDR2 SYDVKM. The CDR3 contains 14 residues. The CDR3 loop reads CASSLNFVEYEQYF.

The gene calls are TRBV9 and TRBJ1-1; TCRdb designates TRBD1, a call that cannot be tested without DNA. The CDR3 loop spans 15 amino acids. The germline CDR1 and CDR2 sequences are SGDLS and YYNGEE. The CDR3 sequence: CASSVEGARGTEAFF.

The rearrangement uses TRBV7-8 and TRBJ2-5; TCRdb names TRBD1, which stays unverified in the absence of DNA. The V gene's germline CDR1 is SGHVS and CDR2 FQNEAQ. The CDR3 runs to 16 residues. The CDR3 is CASSKLQGGNQETQYF.